One and the same sample provided the 32 T cell receptor beta chains below, sequenced in a study of CD8 T cells in ankylosing spondylitis. A single record per CDR3 protein comes from TCRdb applying MiXCR to the 5' RACE reads. The sample has 300,000 to 400,000 distinct CDR3 sequences; approximately 20% are singletons. Sequencing input: blood, either unsorted or a sorted T cell fraction (not recorded which). All receptors come from a male donor with ankylosing spondylitis or in good health (not recorded which).

DNA of the CDR3: TGTGCCAGCAGCCCCCCGGGGGGCTACTCCTACAATGAGCAGTTCTTC. It specifies CASSPPGGYSYNEQFF. This chain uses TRBV3-1 with TRBJ2-1, with a weak D call TRBD2 (7 bases). The CDR3 extends over 16 amino acids. Trimming stripped 4 bases from V and 0 bases from J, with 13 bases between. In germline, CDR1 is LGHDT, CDR2 YNNKEL (reference sequence).

The chain links TRBV6-1 to TRBJ2-1; D possibly corresponds to TRBD1 (6 bases). The CDR3 contains 15 residues. Germline assignment: CDR1 MNHNS and CDR2 SASEGT. The V end was cut by 2 bases, the J end by 6 bases, with 14 bases between. CDR3 sequence reads: CASSEWTDRPNEQFF. The CDR3 DNA reads TGTGCCAGCAGTGAATGGACAGACAGGCCCAATGAGCAGTTCTTC.

This clonotype was seen only once. The chain is built from TRBV7-9 and TRBJ2-7; weak D call: TRBD2 (5 bases). The V end was cut by 4 bases, the J end by 0 bases, with 13 bases between. The CDR3 covers 15 residues. Germline loops: CDR1 SEHNR, CDR2 FQNEAQ (reference sequence). The CDR3 region has the DNA TGTGCCAGCAGCTATGGACTGGATCCCTCCTACGAGCAGTACTTC. It codes for CASSYGLDPSYEQYF.

This clonotype was picked up a small number of times. The rearrangement uses TRBV29-1 and TRBJ2-1; tentative D call: TRBD2 (7 bases). V was cut by 6 bases and J by 9 bases, with 15 bases left in between. This CDR3 is 12 amino acids long. Germline CDR1 reads SQVTM; CDR2 reads ANQGSEA. CDR3 bases: TGCAGCGTGGGGGGGGGGGCTGGTGAGCAGTTCTTC. This gives the protein CSVGGGAGEQFF.

The chain uses TRBV7-9 and TRBJ1-2; 9 bases map to TRBD1. Per germline, CDR1 SEHNR and CDR2 FQNEAQ (reference sequence). V lost 5 bases, J lost 6 bases, and 16 bases stayed unmatched. This CDR3 comprises 17 residues. CDR3 in amino acids: CASSPRTGEGLFDGYTF. The CDR3, as DNA: TGTGCCAGCAGCCCCCGGACAGGGGAGGGGTTATTCGATGGCTACACCTTC.

This clonotype was seen at least ten times. This rearrangement joins TRBV6-4 to TRBJ2-6, with D hard to call. Looked up from germline, CDR1 is MRHNA and CDR2 is SNTAGT. This CDR3 has 14 residues. The V end was cut by 2 bases, the J end by 3 bases, with 5 bases between. The CDR3 protein is CASSDGVGANVLTF. The CDR3 DNA reads as TGTGCCAGCAGTGACGGGGTTGGGGCCAACGTCCTGACTTTC.

This chain uses TRBV10-1 with TRBJ2-3; D uncertain. Germline V gives CDR1 WNHNN, CDR2 SYGVQD (reference sequence). Trimming cost V 3 bases and J 5 bases, with 12 bases left between them. This CDR3 comprises 14 residues. The chain's CDR3 is CASSEVGLEDTQYF. The CDR3 DNA sequence: TGCGCCAGCAGTGAAGTAGGGCTCGAAGATACGCAGTATTTT.

CDR3 nucleotide sequence: TGTGCCAGCAGCGGGGGGGGGAGCACAGATACGCAGTATTTT. This sequence encodes CASSGGGSTDTQYF. This chain links TRBV7-8 with TRBJ2-3, with 7 bases lining up with TRBD2. The CDR3 spans 14 residues. The germline V gene has CDR1 SGHVS and CDR2 FQNEAQ. Trimming removed 5 bases from V and 0 bases from J; junction bases left unmatched: 2. The full variable domain, in which reference TRBV7-8 and TRBJ2-3 provide the parts outside the CDR3, is GAGVSQSPRYKVAKRGQDVALRCDPISGHVSLFWYQQALGQGPEFLTYFQNEAQLDKSGLPSDRFFAERPEGSVSTLKIQRTQQEDSAVYLCASSGGGSTDTQYFGPGTRLTVL.

The chain employs TRBV5-6 and TRBJ2-5; D perhaps matches TRBD2 (7 bases). The germline V gene has CDR1 SGHDT and CDR2 YYEEEE. V lost 4 bases, J lost 3 bases, and 13 bases lay in between. The CDR3 runs 14 residues. DNA for the CDR3: TGTGCCAGCAGCGGGGGGGGCTTGGAAGAGACCCAGTACTTC. Amino acid sequence: CASSGGGLEETQYF. Together with reference TRBV5-6 and TRBJ2-5, the CDR3 gives the full variable domain: DAGVTQSPTHLIKTRGQQVTLRCSPKSGHDTVSWYQQALGQGPQFIFQYYEEEERQRGNFPDRFSGHQFPNYSSELNVNALLLGDSALYLCASSGGGLEETQYFGPGTRLLVL.

This clonotype was picked up a small number of times. The chain employs TRBV6-1 and TRBJ2-2; TRBD1 or TRBD2 may be the D gene (5 bases each). Germline CDR1 MNHNS, CDR2 SASEGT. With 7 bases removed from V and 0 bases from J, the gap between germline ends came to 6 bases. The CDR3 is made up of 13 amino acids. The CDR3 spells CASKGPNTGELFF. CDR3 DNA sequence: TGTGCCAGCAAGGGACCGAACACCGGGGAGCTGTTTTTT.

V gene TRBV29-1 combines with J gene TRBJ2-7; D ambiguous. This CDR3 is 11 amino acids long. V shed 4 bases and J shed 4 bases, with 8 bases lying between them. CDR1 and CDR2 from the germline V gene are SQVTM and ANQGSEA. CDR3 protein: CSVVEEYEQYF. CDR3 nucleotides: TGCAGCGTTGTCGAGGAATACGAGCAGTACTTC.

V and J are TRBV20-1 and TRBJ1-1, with D unclear. Trimming took off 1 base at V and 6 bases at J, with 9 bases between the two ends. The length of the CDR3 is 12 residues. Germline-derived CDR1 and CDR2 are DFQATT and SNEGSKA (reference sequence). The CDR3 sequence: CSARAVNPEAFF. The CDR3 coding sequence is TGCAGTGCTAGAGCAGTCAACCCTGAAGCTTTCTTT.

This clonotype was detected many times. CDR3 sequence reads: CASSPGQGYGYTF. The DNA for the CDR3 is TGTGCCAGCAGCCCTGGACAGGGCTATGGCTACACCTTC. The chain uses TRBV12-3 or TRBV12-4 and TRBJ1-2, with 8 bases that match TRBD1. The CDR3 spans 13 residues. V dropped 6 bases and J dropped 4; count of bases not matched to a gene: 4.

For this clonotype: Since the CDR3 does not end with the conserved phenylalanine or tryptophan, this likely comes from a read error. The genes are TRBV9 and TRBJ2-7; 7 nucleotides line up with TRBD1. The CDR3 contains 13 residues. The J segment lost 6 bases and the V segment lost 3 bases, leaving 6 bases of the junction unmatched. Germline CDR1 and CDR2: SGDLS and YYNGEE. The CDR3 sequence is CASSEQGESEQYL. The CDR3 DNA is TGTGCCAGCAGCGAGCAGGGGGAGAGCGAGCAGTACTTA.

The V gene is TRBV6-1, the J gene TRBJ1-5, with TRBD1 matching 10 bases. The germline V gene encodes CDR1 MNHNS and CDR2 SASEGT. After removal of 5 bases from V and 3 bases from J, the junction contained 4 bases not matched to a gene. CDR3 length equals 15 residues. CDR3 in amino acids: CASSRDRGTNQPQHF. The DNA of the CDR3 is TGTGCCAGCAGTCGGGACAGGGGTACCAATCAGCCCCAGCATTTT.

A few counts support this clonotype. A read error may be the cause here, since a much bigger clone is one base away. The chain uses TRBV27 and TRBJ1-1; D perhaps matches TRBD1 (5 bases). Between the trimmed V and J ends, which lost 2 bases and 2 bases, there was a span of 6 bases. Germline CDR1 is MNHEY and CDR2 is SMNVEV (reference sequence). The length of the CDR3 is 13 residues. DNA of the CDR3: TGTGCCAGCAGTTTAGGACACAACACTGAAGCTTTCTTT. Its translation: CASSLGHNTEAFF.

This clonotype has just a few counts. CDR3 protein: CASSEGRGPYEQYF. For the CDR3, the DNA is TGTGCCAGCAGTGAAGGCAGGGGCCCCTACGAGCAGTACTTC. The chain joins TRBV6-1 to TRBJ2-7; possibly TRBD1 for D (6 bases). This CDR3 contains 14 residues. Trimming removed 1 base from V and 2 bases from J, with 9 bases in between. Germline V gene data show CDR1 as MNHNS and CDR2 as SASEGT.

The CDR3 loop reads CSARDGQGANEQYF. For the CDR3, the DNA is TGCAGTGCTAGAGATGGGCAGGGGGCCAACGAGCAGTACTTC. V usage is TRBV20-1 and J usage is TRBJ2-7; the match to TRBD1 covers 8 bases. J lost 5 bases, V lost 0 bases, and 6 bases had no gene match. The CDR3 consists of 14 residues. Germline assignment: CDR1 DFQATT and CDR2 SNEGSKA (reference sequence).

This clonotype appeared a few times. The chain has TRBV5-6 and TRBJ2-1; D is undetermined. Trimming left V 6 bases short and J 2 bases short, with 18 bases between. The length of the CDR3 is 16 residues. The V gene's germline CDR1 is SGHDT and CDR2 YYEEEE. CDR3 region: CASTPPPGVAYNEQFF. The DNA of the CDR3 is TGTGCCAGCACCCCCCCCCCGGGTGTGGCCTACAATGAGCAGTTCTTC.

V is TRBV5-1 and J is TRBJ2-2; unclear D gene. V lost 1 base to trimming and J lost 4 bases, with 8 bases between them. The CDR3 contains 14 residues. Germline values: CDR1 SGHRS, CDR2 YFSETQ. In DNA form, the CDR3 reads TGCGCCAGCAGCTTGTATGGGCCCACCGGGGAGCTGTTTTTT. Amino acid sequence: CASSLYGPTGELFF.

The rearrangement joins TRBV6-1 to TRBJ2-3, with a weak D call TRBD1 (6 bases). Germline V gives CDR1 MNHNS, CDR2 SASEGT. Trimming took 4 bases from V and 2 from J, leaving 16 bases between them. The CDR3 sequence is 16 residues long. The CDR3 is CASSGRGQGITDTQYF. CDR3 coding DNA: TGTGCCAGCAGTGGCCGTGGGCAGGGGATCACAGATACGCAGTATTTT.

This clonotype was detected only a few times. The J gene is TRBJ2-5, the V gene TRBV28; D remains ambiguous. CDR3 size: 15 residues. V dropped 3 bases and J dropped 5 bases, with 16 bases sitting between them. Germline CDR1 is MDHEN and CDR2 is SYDVKM. The CDR3 loop is CASSFRRETRETQYF. In DNA, the CDR3 is TGTGCCAGCAGTTTTCGGCGTGAGACGAGGGAGACCCAGTACTTC.

Many counts were recorded for this clonotype. CDR3 sequence (DNA): TGTGCCAGCAGTTTAGATACTAGCACAGATACGCAGTATTTT. This gives the protein CASSLDTSTDTQYF. J is TRBJ2-3 and V is TRBV12-3 or TRBV12-4; D uncertain. V lost 1 base and J 0 bases, leaving 5 bases between the germline ends. This CDR3 has 14 amino acids.

The V gene is TRBV10-1, the J gene TRBJ2-5; D is undetermined. This CDR3 region has 13 residues. V was trimmed by 8 bases and J by 5 bases, leaving 15 bases between them. The germline V gene has CDR1 WNHNN and CDR2 SYGVQD (reference sequence). The CDR3 coding sequence is TGCGCCAGCTCGGAGACATCGTTTGAGACCCAGTACTTC. Amino acids: CASSETSFETQYF.

This chain links TRBV4-1 with TRBJ2-1; D is possibly TRBD1 (5 bases). Trimming removed 6 bases at V and 6 bases at J, with 9 bases between. This CDR3 region has 12 residues. Germline values: CDR1 MGHRA, CDR2 YSYEKL. The CDR3 sequence: CASRPTGNEQFF. The CDR3 DNA is TGCGCCAGCAGGCCTACAGGCAATGAGCAGTTCTTC.

Concerning this clonotype itself: One end of the junction varies from germline; a read error may be responsible. The V call is TRBV6-5, the J call TRBJ2-3, with D perhaps TRBD2 (6 bases). This CDR3 contains 16 residues. Looked up from germline, CDR1 is MNHEY and CDR2 is SVGAGI. The chain's CDR3 is CASSYRPTTSTATQYF. CDR3 nucleotides: TGTGCCAGCAGTTACCGTCCGACTACTAGCACAGCTACGCAGTATTTT.

The chain uses TRBV6-4 and TRBJ2-2, with 8 bases matching TRBD2. The V gene end was trimmed by 5 bases and the J gene end by 6 bases; junction bases not matched to a gene: 8. CDR3 length: 15 residues. Germline-derived CDR1 and CDR2 are MRHNA and SNTAGT. CDR3 DNA: TGTGCCAGCAGTAAAAATAGCGGGGAGGCCGGGGAGCTGTTTTTT. This translates into CASSKNSGEAGELFF.

The V call is TRBV12-3 or TRBV12-4, the J call TRBJ2-7; TRBD1 might be the D (5 bases). V was clipped by 5 bases and J by 0 bases, with 11 bases between them. The CDR3 runs 14 residues. CDR3 nucleotide sequence: TGTGCCAGCAGTCCACAGGAAAACTCCTACGAGCAGTACTTC. Translation gives CASSPQENSYEQYF.

The gene calls are TRBV12-3 or TRBV12-4 and TRBJ1-1; no reliable D call. Trimming took 10 bases from V and 2 from J, leaving 14 bases between them. The CDR3 sequence is 13 residues long. The DNA for the CDR3 is TGTGCCACCCAGTTGGGGTTAAACACTGAAGCTTTCTTT. Encoded protein: CATQLGLNTEAFF.

This clonotype was seen at least ten times. The chain combines TRBV20-1 with TRBJ2-7; D may be TRBD1 (6 bases). This CDR3 region has 11 residues. Germline CDR1 reads DFQATT; CDR2 reads SNEGSKA (reference sequence). V was clipped by 6 bases and J by 2 bases, with 8 bases between them. CDR3 sequence: CSARGAYEQYF. In DNA, the CDR3 is TGCAGTGCCAGGGGAGCCTACGAGCAGTACTTC.

DNA of the CDR3: TGCAGCGTCCCAAGCGGGGGGGCCGGTGAGCAGTTCTTC. It encodes CSVPSGGAGEQFF. The chain links TRBV29-1 to TRBJ2-1; 10 nucleotides agree with TRBD2. V lost 6 bases and J lost 9; bases outside the gene matches: 8. The CDR3 has 13 residues. The germline gives CDR1 SQVTM, CDR2 ANQGSEA.

This clonotype was detected only a few times. The J gene is TRBJ2-1, the V gene TRBV4-1; tentative D call: TRBD1 (6 bases). V lost 5 bases and J 8 bases, leaving 16 bases between the germline ends. The CDR3 loop spans 14 amino acids. Germline CDR1 MGHRA, CDR2 YSYEKL. The CDR3 reads CASSEAHRVDEQFF. The CDR3, as DNA: TGCGCCAGCAGCGAAGCCCACAGGGTCGATGAGCAGTTCTTC.